This TCR beta chain originates from a study of T cell repertoires in cytomegalovirus infection (dated by TCRdb to 2018 to 2020). About the study as a whole: The peptide stimulations were aimed at well-studied HLA-B-restricted epitopes as well as recently identified HLA-C-restricted CMV epitopes, whose presentation resists viral immunomodulation. Donor HLA type was relevant to the analysis, because carriage of CMV infection together with the matching HLA type was indicated by public TCR beta signatures. On the study overall, not on this receptor specifically: In the ex vivo response, HLA-C-restricted CMV-specific TCR beta clonotypes were dominant, and in two of eight donors the single most frequent clonotype came from this HLA-C-restricted group. Cumulative frequency of public TCR beta family members discriminated carriers of CMV infection plus the relevant HLA type in this cohort and an independent approximately 340-donor cohort.

The CDR1 and CDR2 encoded by the germline V gene are ENHRY and SYGVKD. Between the V and J ends, shortened by 5 bases and 0 bases respectively, the junction contains 16 bases. The CDR3 runs 16 amino acids, cysteine and phenylalanine included. Kept here is only the CDR3 DNA, which spans 48 bases and is read in frame from base 1. With respect to this clonotype: It has no known antigen specificity. The sample holds no much larger clone one base away, and base qualities are not on file.

Sample treatment or condition, as interpreted from the label and publication: in vitro stimulation with specific CMV peptide epitopes to enrich CMV-specific T cells. TCRdb shows the sequencer as Illumina HiSeq 1500. TCRdb trimmed public reads at Q25 via fastp, called clones via MiXCR and kept in-frame beta chains. A single entry per CDR3 protein holds the most common genes and DNA from its merged rows. Across this sample there are approximately 110,000 distinct CDR3 sequences, with about 30% seen only once. Approximately 78% of the sample comes from the top ten. The sequencing used CD8+ T cells from cultured PBMCs, collected from culture after CMV antigen stimulation. The sequence links TRBV10-3 to TRBJ1-1, with a tentative D gene TRBD1 over 5 matching bases. This sequence was found in a human donor in good health (CMV status not recorded). Some clones in this sample may be carry-over from other donors' samples. This receptor carries the CDR3 CAISYTLTDMNTEAFF. The nucleotide sequence reads TGTGCCATCAGTTATACCCTGACAGATATGAACACTGAAGCTTTCTTT.